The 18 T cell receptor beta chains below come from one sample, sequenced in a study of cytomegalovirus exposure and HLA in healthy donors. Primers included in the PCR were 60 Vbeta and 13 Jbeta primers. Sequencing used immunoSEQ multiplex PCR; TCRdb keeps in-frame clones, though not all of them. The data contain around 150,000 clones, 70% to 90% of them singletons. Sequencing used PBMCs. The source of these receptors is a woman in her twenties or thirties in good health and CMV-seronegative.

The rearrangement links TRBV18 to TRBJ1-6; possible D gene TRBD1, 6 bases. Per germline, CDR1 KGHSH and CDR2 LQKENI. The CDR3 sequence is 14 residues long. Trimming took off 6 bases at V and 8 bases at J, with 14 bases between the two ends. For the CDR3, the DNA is TGTGCCAGCTCGAAGGGGGTTAAGGATTCACCCCTCCACTTT. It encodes CASSKGVKDSPLHF.

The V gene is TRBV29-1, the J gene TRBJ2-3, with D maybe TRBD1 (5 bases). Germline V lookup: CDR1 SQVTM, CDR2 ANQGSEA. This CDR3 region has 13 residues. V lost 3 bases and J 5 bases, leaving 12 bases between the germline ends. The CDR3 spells CSVEQGGLDTQYF. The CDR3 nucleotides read TGCAGCGTTGAGCAGGGTGGTTTAGATACGCAGTATTTT.

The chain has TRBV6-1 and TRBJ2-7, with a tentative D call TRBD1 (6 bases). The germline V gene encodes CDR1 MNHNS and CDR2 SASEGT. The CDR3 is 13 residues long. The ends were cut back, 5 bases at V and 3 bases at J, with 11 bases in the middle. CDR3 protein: CASSRQASYEQYF. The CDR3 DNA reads TGTGCCAGCAGTAGACAGGCTAGCTACGAGCAGTACTTC.

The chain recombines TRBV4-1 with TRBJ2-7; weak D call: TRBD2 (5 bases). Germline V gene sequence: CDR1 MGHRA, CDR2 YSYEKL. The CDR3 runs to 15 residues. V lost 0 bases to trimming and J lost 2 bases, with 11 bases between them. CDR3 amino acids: CASSQDYGSPYEQYF. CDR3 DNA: TGCGCCAGCAGCCAAGATTATGGGAGTCCCTACGAGCAGTACTTC.

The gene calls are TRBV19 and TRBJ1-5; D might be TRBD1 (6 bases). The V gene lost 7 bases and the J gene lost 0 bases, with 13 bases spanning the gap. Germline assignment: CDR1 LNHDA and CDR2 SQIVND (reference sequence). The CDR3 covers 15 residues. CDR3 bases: TGTGCCAGTACCCCGGGGACAAATAGCAATCAGCCCCAGCATTTT. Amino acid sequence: CASTPGTNSNQPQHF.

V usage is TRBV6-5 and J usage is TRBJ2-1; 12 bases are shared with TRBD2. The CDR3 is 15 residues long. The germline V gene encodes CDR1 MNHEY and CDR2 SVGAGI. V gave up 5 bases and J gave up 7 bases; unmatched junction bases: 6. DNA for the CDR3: TGTGCCAGCAGTCCACTAGCGGGAGGCAGGAATGAGCAGTTCTTC. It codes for CASSPLAGGRNEQFF.

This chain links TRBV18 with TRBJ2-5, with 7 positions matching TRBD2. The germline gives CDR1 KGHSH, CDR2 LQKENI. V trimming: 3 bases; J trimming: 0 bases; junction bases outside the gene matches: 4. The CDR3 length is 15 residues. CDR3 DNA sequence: TGTGCCAGCTCACCTTTAGCGGGTTACCAAGAGACCCAGTACTTC. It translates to CASSPLAGYQETQYF.

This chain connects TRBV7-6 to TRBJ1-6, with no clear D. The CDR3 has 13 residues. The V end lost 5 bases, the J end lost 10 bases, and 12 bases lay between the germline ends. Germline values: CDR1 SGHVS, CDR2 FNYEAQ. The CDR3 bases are TGTGCCAGCAGCCCTTCCCCGGAGTCACCCCTCCACTTT. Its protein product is CASSPSPESPLHF.

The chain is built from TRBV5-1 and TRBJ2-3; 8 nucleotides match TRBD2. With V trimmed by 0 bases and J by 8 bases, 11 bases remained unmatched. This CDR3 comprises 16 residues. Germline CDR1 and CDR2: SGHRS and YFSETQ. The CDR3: CASSLELRLAGGTQYF. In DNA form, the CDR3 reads TGCGCCAGCAGCTTGGAGCTGAGGCTAGCGGGCGGTACGCAGTATTTT.

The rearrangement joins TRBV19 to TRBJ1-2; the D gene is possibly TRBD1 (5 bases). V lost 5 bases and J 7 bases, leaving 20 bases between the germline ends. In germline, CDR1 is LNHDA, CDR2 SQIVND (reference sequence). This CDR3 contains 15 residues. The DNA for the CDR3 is TGTGCCAGTAGTCCGGGGGGGGTCCCCGCGGGTGGCTACACCTTC. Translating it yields CASSPGGVPAGGYTF.

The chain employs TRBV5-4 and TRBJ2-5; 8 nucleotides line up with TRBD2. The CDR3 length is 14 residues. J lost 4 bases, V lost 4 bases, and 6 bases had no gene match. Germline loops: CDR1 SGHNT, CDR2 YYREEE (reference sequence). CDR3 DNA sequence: TGTGCCAGCAGCGGTGGACTAGCAAGAGAGACCCAGTACTTC. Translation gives CASSGGLARETQYF.

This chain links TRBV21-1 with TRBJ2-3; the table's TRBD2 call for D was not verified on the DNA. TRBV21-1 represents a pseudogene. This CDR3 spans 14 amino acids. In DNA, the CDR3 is TGTGCCACCGCCGGGCTAGCGGACACAGATACGCAGTATTTT. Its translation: CATAGLADTDTQYF.

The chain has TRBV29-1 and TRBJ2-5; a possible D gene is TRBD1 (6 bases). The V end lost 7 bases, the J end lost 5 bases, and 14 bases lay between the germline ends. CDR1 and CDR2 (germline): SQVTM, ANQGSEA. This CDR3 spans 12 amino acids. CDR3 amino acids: CSGMGHSETQYF. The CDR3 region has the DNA TGCAGCGGAATGGGACATTCCGAGACCCAGTACTTC.

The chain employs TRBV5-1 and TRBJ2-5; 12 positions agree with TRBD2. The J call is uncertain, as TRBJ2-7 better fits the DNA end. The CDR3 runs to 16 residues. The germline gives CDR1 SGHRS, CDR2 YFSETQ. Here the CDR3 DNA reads TGCGCCAGCAGCTTGACTAGCGGGGGGAGCTCCTACGAGCAGTACTTC. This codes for CASSLTSGGSSYEQYF.

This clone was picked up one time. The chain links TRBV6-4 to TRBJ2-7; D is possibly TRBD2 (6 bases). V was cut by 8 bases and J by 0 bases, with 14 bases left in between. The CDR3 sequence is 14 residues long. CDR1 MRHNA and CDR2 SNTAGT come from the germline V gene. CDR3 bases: TGTGCCAGCTCTCTAGCGCCTAACTCCTACGAGCAGTACTTC. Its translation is CASSLAPNSYEQYF.

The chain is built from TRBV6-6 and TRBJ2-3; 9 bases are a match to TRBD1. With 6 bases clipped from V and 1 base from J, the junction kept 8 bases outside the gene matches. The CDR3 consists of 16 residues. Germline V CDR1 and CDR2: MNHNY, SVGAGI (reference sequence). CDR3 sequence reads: CASSKPQGAGTDTQYF. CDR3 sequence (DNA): TGTGCCAGCAGCAAACCACAGGGGGCGGGCACAGATACGCAGTATTTT.

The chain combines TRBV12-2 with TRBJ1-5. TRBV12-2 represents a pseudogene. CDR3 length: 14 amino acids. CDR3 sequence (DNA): TGTGCAAGTCGCTGGGGACCGCCGGAGGGGTCCCAGCATTTT. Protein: CASRWGPPEGSQHF.

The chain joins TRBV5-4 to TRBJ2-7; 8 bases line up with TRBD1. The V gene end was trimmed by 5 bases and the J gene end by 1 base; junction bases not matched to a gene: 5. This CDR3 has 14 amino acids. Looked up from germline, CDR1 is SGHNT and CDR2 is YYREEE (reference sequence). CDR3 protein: CASSPRDRSYEQYF. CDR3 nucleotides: TGTGCCAGCAGTCCCCGGGACAGGTCCTACGAGCAGTACTTC. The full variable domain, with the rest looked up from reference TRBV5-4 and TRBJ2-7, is ETGVTQSPTHLIKTRGQQVTLRCSSQSGHNTVSWYQQALGQGPQFIFQYYREEENGRGNFPPRFSGLQFPNYSSELNVNALELDDSALYLCASSPRDRSYEQYFGPGTRLTVT.